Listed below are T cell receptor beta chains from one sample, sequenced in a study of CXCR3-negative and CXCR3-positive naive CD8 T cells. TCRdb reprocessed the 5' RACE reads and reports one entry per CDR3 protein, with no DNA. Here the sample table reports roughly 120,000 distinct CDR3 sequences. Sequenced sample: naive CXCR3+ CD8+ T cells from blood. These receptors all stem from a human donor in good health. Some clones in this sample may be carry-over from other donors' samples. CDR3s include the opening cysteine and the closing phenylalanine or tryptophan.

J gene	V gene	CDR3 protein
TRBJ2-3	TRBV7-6	CASSLEWALPPDTQYF
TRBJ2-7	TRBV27	CASSLSGRAYEQYF
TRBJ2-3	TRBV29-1	CSVRGGEADTQYF
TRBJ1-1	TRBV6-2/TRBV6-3	CASSYRENMNTEAFF
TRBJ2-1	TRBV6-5	CASSPVALYNEQFF
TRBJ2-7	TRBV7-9	CASSPPASSYEQYF
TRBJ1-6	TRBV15	CATRGYNSPLHF
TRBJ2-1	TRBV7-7	CASSPFEGSEQFF
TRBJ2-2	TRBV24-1	CATSDRGLAGGRAGELFF
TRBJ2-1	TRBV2	CASTGLVVIEQFF
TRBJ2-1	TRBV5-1	CASSPEARFEQFF
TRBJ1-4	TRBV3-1	CASSPQFGGEKLFF
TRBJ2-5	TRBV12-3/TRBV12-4	CASSWTGGETQYF
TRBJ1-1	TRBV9	CASSQYGTGGPTEAFF
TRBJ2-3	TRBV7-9	CASSSGNTDTQYF
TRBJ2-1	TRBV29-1	CSVVKRNKGNEQFF
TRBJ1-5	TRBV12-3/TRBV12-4	CASSLTGGGQPKHF
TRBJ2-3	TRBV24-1	CATCQGEGPDTQYF
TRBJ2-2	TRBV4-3	CASSQDRGDTGELFF
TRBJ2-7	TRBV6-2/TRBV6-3	CASSPTYYEQYF
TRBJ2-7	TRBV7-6	CASSEGLAKLDEQYF
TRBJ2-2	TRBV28	CASSLTGVNTGELFF
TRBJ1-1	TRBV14	CASSQDSEAFF
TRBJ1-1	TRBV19	CASSPDGRMNTEAFF
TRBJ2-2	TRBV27	CASSFWSGTGELFF
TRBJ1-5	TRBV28	CASSLQGVSNQPQHF
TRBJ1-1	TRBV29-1	CSHGGNTEAFF